The 10 T cell receptor beta chains in this list originate from one sample, sequenced in a study of blood T cells in healthy people across ages. Primed by a sample-barcoded 5' primer and a J-beta primer mix, a second PCR proceeded for about 7 to 11 cycles. TCRdb reprocessed the 5' RACE reads via MiXCR and lists one record per CDR3 protein. The sample lists 650,000 or so distinct CDR3 sequences, over 40% occurring once. What was sequenced was blood. Receptor source: a woman older than 75 in good health.

This chain links TRBV5-1 with TRBJ1-4; TRBD1 might be the D (5 bases). Germline-derived CDR1 and CDR2 are SGHRS and YFSETQ. CDR3 length: 13 residues. V was cut by 0 bases and J by 5 bases, with 5 bases left in between. CDR3 in amino acids: CASSLDRNEKLFF. In nucleotides, the CDR3 is TGCGCCAGCAGCTTGGACAGGAATGAAAAACTGTTTTTT.

On this clonotype: Being one base from a much bigger clone, this may be a read error. V is TRBV3-1 and J is TRBJ2-1; TRBD2 matches 8 bases. The CDR3 totals 17 residues. Germline-derived CDR1 and CDR2 are LGHDT and YNNKEL (reference sequence). The CDR3 loop reads CASGQRQGLGHYNEQFF. The CDR3 nucleotides read TGTGCCAGCGGCCAACGCCAGGGACTAGGGCACTACAATGAGCAGTTCTTC.

The rearrangement links TRBV19 to TRBJ1-5, with D uncertain. V lost 7 bases and J lost 4, with 17 bases in between. Germline CDR1 is LNHDA and CDR2 is SQIVND (reference sequence). The CDR3 spans 15 residues. The CDR3 sequence is CASTPQIRANQPQHF. CDR3 DNA: TGTGCCAGTACCCCTCAGATACGCGCTAATCAGCCCCAGCATTTT.

The chain employs TRBV20-1 and TRBJ1-2; no definite D call. This CDR3 is built from 12 residues. V was clipped by 1 base and J by 4 bases, with 7 bases between them. Germline V gene lookup returns CDR1 DFQATT and CDR2 SNEGSKA (reference sequence). CDR3 protein: CSARVLVYGYTF. The DNA of the CDR3 is TGCAGTGCTAGAGTTTTGGTCTATGGCTACACCTTC.

About this clonotype: This clone may be a read error of a much larger clone one base away. It is unclear where the CDR3 begins or ends on the DNA, so no DNA is shown, and the CDR3 is as TCRdb lists it. The chain links TRBV9 to TRBJ2-5; TRBD2, the table's D call, was not compared with the DNA. Germline assignment: CDR1 SGDLS and CDR2 YYNGEE. Termini included, the CDR3 measures 14 amino acids. The chain's CDR3 is CASSVAAGTGERYF.

V is TRBV20-1 and J is TRBJ2-5; D might be TRBD1 (6 bases). CDR3 length: 17 residues. Trimming took 3 bases from V and 2 from J, leaving 22 bases between them. Germline loops: CDR1 DFQATT, CDR2 SNEGSKA (reference sequence). The CDR3 sequence: CSASRTAGGPTQETQYF. The DNA for the CDR3 is TGCAGTGCTAGCAGGACAGCTGGCGGACCCACTCAAGAGACCCAGTACTTC.

CDR3 loop: CASSFPSGVTNSEQYF. The CDR3, as DNA: TGTGCCAGCAGTTTTCCTAGCGGGGTCACGAACAGTGAGCAGTACTTC. The rearrangement uses TRBV12-3 or TRBV12-4 and TRBJ2-5; 9 bases match TRBD2. V dropped 3 bases and J dropped 11; count of bases not matched to a gene: 16. The length of the CDR3 is 16 residues.

About this clonotype: A much larger clone differs by one base, so this may be a read error. V usage is TRBV10-3 and J usage is TRBJ2-7; no definite D call. V was shortened by 3 bases and J by 1 base, with 4 bases between the two germline ends. This CDR3 is 12 amino acids long. CDR1 ENHRY and CDR2 SYGVKD come from the germline V gene. This CDR3 reads CAISDWSYEQYF. CDR3 coding DNA: TGTGCCATCAGTGATTGGTCCTACGAGCAGTACTTC.

At least ten counts were recorded for this clonotype. This chain connects TRBV27 to TRBJ2-7; possible D gene TRBD1, 6 bases. With 0 bases removed from V and 5 bases from J, the gap between germline ends came to 11 bases. The CDR3 is 14 residues long. CDR1 and CDR2 from the germline V gene are MNHEY and SMNVEV (reference sequence). The CDR3 region is CASSLSTGTHEQYF. The CDR3 coding sequence is TGTGCCAGCAGTTTATCGACAGGTACCCACGAGCAGTACTTC.

The chain carries TRBV7-9 and TRBJ2-7, with a possible D match to TRBD1 (6 bases). CDR1 is SEHNR, CDR2 FQNEAQ, per germline (reference sequence). The germline V and J ends were trimmed by 5 bases and 0 bases, with 17 bases remaining between them. The CDR3 length is 16 residues. CDR3: CASSPKGHANSYEQYF. The DNA of the CDR3 is TGTGCCAGCAGCCCCAAGGGACATGCCAACTCCTACGAGCAGTACTTC.